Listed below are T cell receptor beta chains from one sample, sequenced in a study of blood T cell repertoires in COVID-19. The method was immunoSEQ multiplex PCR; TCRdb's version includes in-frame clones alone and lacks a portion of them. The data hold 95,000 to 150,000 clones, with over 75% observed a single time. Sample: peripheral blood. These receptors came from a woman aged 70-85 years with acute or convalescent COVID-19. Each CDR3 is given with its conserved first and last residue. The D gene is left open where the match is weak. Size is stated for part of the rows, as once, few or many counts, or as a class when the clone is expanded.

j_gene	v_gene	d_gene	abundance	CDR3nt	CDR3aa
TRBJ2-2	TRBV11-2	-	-	TGTGCCAGCAGCTTAACTACAGGGTCCGGGGAGCTGTTTTTT	CASSLTTGSGELFF
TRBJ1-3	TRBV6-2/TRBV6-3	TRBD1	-	TGTGCCAGCAGTTCCGGGACAGTGCCTGAGTTGGCTTTT	CASSSGTVPELAF
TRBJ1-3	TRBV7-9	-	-	TGTGCCAGCAGGCAGGGTGGTGGAAACACCATATATTTT	CASRQGGGNTIYF
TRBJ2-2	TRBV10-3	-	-	TGTGCCATCAGTGAGCCCTCCCCAGGGGATACCGGGGAGCTGTTTTTT	CAISEPSPGDTGELFF
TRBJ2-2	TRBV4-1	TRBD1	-	TGCGCCAGCAGCCTTGAGGGGGCCCTTTCCGGGGAGCTGTTTTTT	CASSLEGALSGELFF
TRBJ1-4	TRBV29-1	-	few	TGCAGCGTTGAGGAGGACTCGCTTGAAAAACTGTTTTTT	CSVEEDSLEKLFF
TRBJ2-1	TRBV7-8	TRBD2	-	TGTGCCAGCAGCTTAGCGGGCGGGGGGGCATACAATGAGCAGTTCTTC	CASSLAGGGAYNEQFF
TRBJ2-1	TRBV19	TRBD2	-	TGTGCCAGTAGTATTAGACTAGCGGGGAGCAATGAGCAGTTCTTC	CASSIRLAGSNEQFF
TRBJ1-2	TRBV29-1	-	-	TGCAGCGTTGAAACACAGACGAATAACTATGGCTACACCTTC	CSVETQTNNYGYTF
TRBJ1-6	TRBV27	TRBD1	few	TGTGCCAGCAGTGATTGGACAGGCATAAATTCACCCCTCCACTTT	CASSDWTGINSPLHF
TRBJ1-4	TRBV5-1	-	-	TGCGCCAGCAGCTTACGAGGGACTAATGAAAAACTGTTTTTT	CASSLRGTNEKLFF
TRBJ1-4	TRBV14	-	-	TGTGCCAGCAGCCTAGGCGACAGCCCGAATGAAAAACTGTTTTTT	CASSLGDSPNEKLFF
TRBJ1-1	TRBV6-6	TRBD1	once	TGTGCCAGCACTAGACAGGGAGAGGGTACTGAAGCTTTCTTT	CASTRQGEGTEAFF
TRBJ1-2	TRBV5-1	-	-	TGCGCCAGCAGCCCTACCGGGGAGGAGAACTATGGCTACACCTTC	CASSPTGEENYGYTF
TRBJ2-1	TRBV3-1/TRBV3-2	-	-	TGTGCCAGCAGCCCCCTAGTAGGCCTTTACAATGAGCAGTTCTTC	CASSPLVGLYNEQFF